The 31 T cell receptor beta chains below come from one sample, sequenced in a study of blood T cells in healthy people across ages. The authors ran a second PCR of about 7 to 12 cycles using a sample-barcoded 5' primer and a J-beta primer mix. MiXCR, applied by TCRdb to the 5' RACE reads, yields one record per CDR3 protein. The repertoire holds about 1.6 million distinct CDR3 sequences, with roughly 32% as singletons. The sequenced sample was blood. Receptor source: a young woman in good health.

This clonotype was seen only a few times. This chain joins TRBV20-1 and TRBJ2-3, with D hard to call. The V end lost 5 bases, the J end lost 2 bases, and 11 bases lay between the germline ends. CDR1 is DFQATT and CDR2 is SNEGSKA in the germline V gene (reference sequence). The CDR3 loop spans 13 amino acids. The CDR3, as DNA: TGCAGTGCTGGCCTAGGATCCACAGATACGCAGTATTTT. It is translated as CSAGLGSTDTQYF.

This clonotype was picked up a small number of times. The chain combines TRBV7-8 with TRBJ2-1; 11 bases line up with TRBD1. J gave up 6 bases and V 0 bases, and 7 bases lay outside the gene matches. CDR1 SGHVS and CDR2 FQNEAQ come from the germline V gene. The CDR3 runs 17 residues. The CDR3: CASSLAGTGGVSNEQFF. CDR3 coding DNA: TGTGCCAGCAGCTTAGCGGGGACAGGGGGTGTATCCAATGAGCAGTTCTTC. Full variable domain (remainder filled in from reference TRBV7-8 and TRBJ2-1): GAGVSQSPRYKVAKRGQDVALRCDPISGHVSLFWYQQALGQGPEFLTYFQNEAQLDKSGLPSDRFFAERPEGSVSTLKIQRTQQEDSAVYLCASSLAGTGGVSNEQFFGPGTRLTVL.

This clonotype was seen more than once but under ten times. The V call is TRBV7-9, the J call TRBJ2-3; D is unclear. Germline lookup yields CDR1 SEHNR and CDR2 FQNEAQ (reference sequence). This CDR3 is built from 12 residues. V was trimmed by 10 bases and J by 2 bases, leaving 10 bases between them. CDR3 coding DNA: TGTGCCACCCGGACGTACACAGATACGCAGTATTTT. It yields the protein CATRTYTDTQYF.

This clonotype was detected a few times. This rearrangement joins TRBV5-5 to TRBJ1-6; maybe TRBD1 (5 bases). The CDR3 extends over 18 amino acids. The V end was cut by 1 base, the J end by 6 bases, with 20 bases between. Per germline, CDR1 SGHKS and CDR2 YYEKEE (reference sequence). The CDR3 loop is CASSLTLYPGPTNSPLHF. CDR3 DNA: TGTGCCAGCAGCTTGACCCTGTACCCGGGACCGACTAATTCACCCCTCCACTTT.

This clonotype showed up just a few times. Written as DNA, the CDR3 is TGTGCCAGCAGCCTATCCCCGAGGGGCAGGGCTAACTATGGCTACACCTTC. Translating it yields CASSLSPRGRANYGYTF. The gene calls are TRBV3-1 and TRBJ1-2, with a tentative D call TRBD1 (5 bases). Trimming cost V 4 bases and J 0 bases, with 18 bases left between them. Germline values: CDR1 LGHDT, CDR2 YNNKEL (reference sequence). This CDR3 has 17 residues.

This chain uses TRBV20-1 with TRBJ2-1; 9 nucleotides align to TRBD2. The CDR3 is 14 residues long. After removal of 8 bases from V and 7 bases from J, the junction contained 12 bases not matched to a gene. CDR1 and CDR2 from the germline V gene are DFQATT and SNEGSKA (reference sequence). The CDR3 reads CSSLGAGGRNEQFF. The CDR3 nucleotides are TGCAGTTCTTTGGGAGCGGGGGGCCGTAATGAGCAGTTCTTC.

A word on this clonotype: Germline and junction disagree at one end, which may indicate a read error. In DNA form, the CDR3 reads TGTGCCAGCAGTGAAAACCTAGGACCTGGAAGCACCATATATTTT. The encoded protein is CASSENLGPGSTIYF. The rearrangement uses TRBV6-1 and TRBJ1-3; no definite D call. The germline CDR1 and CDR2 sequences are MNHNS and SASEGT. The CDR3 runs to 15 residues.

The chain joins TRBV3-1 to TRBJ1-1, with D tentatively TRBD1 (6 bases). Germline CDR1 LGHDT, CDR2 YNNKEL (reference sequence). Between the trimmed V and J ends, which lost 2 bases and 3 bases, there was a span of 10 bases. The CDR3 spans 14 residues. Here the CDR3 reads CASSQRGMDTEAFF. The CDR3 DNA sequence: TGTGCCAGCAGCCAAAGGGGGATGGACACTGAAGCTTTCTTT.

There are a few counts of this clonotype. The rearrangement joins TRBV5-1 to TRBJ1-1, with TRBD1 identical over 7 bases. This CDR3 has 14 amino acids. V dropped 2 bases and J dropped 7; count of bases not matched to a gene: 8. CDR1 is SGHRS and CDR2 is YFSETQ in the germline V gene. In nucleotides, the CDR3 is TGCGCCAGCAGCTTTGGGACAGTCATGGGTGAAGCTTTCTTT. Amino acids: CASSFGTVMGEAFF. The variable domain in full, with the rest retrieved from reference TRBV5-1 and TRBJ1-1, is KAGVTQTPRYLIKTRGQQVTLSCSPISGHRSVSWYQQTPGQGLQFLFEYFSETQRNKGNFPGRFSGRQFSNSRSEMNVSTLELGDSALYLCASSFGTVMGEAFFGQGTRLTVV.

The chain joins TRBV9 to TRBJ2-3; no definite D call. The germline V gene has CDR1 SGDLS and CDR2 YYNGEE. V shed 0 bases and J shed 5 bases, with 10 bases lying between them. This CDR3 comprises 14 residues. DNA of the CDR3: TGTGCCAGCAGCGTAGGGGATTTGGAAGATACGCAGTATTTT. Translating it yields CASSVGDLEDTQYF.

This rearrangement joins TRBV12-3 or TRBV12-4 to TRBJ2-4; D not resolved. The CDR3 consists of 13 residues. Deletions cut 5 bases from V and 5 bases from J, with 10 bases between. The CDR3 region has the DNA TGTGCCAGCAGTGTCGGTGACGAAAACATTCAGTACTTC. Protein sequence: CASSVGDENIQYF.

This clonotype was recorded a few times. This rearrangement joins TRBV15 to TRBJ1-4, with D perhaps TRBD1 (6 bases). V lost 4 bases, J lost 7 bases, and 13 bases lay in between. CDR1 and CDR2 from the germline V gene are LNHNV and YYDKDF (reference sequence). The CDR3 totals 14 residues. Here the CDR3 reads CATSTNRAGEKLFF. CDR3 coding DNA: TGTGCCACCAGCACAAACAGGGCCGGTGAAAAACTGTTTTTT.

The genes are TRBV6-6 and TRBJ1-1; 7 bases are a match to TRBD1. This CDR3 spans 14 amino acids. Germline lookup yields CDR1 MNHNY and CDR2 SVGAGI (reference sequence). V was clipped by 4 bases and J by 0 bases; unmatched bases: 2. CDR3 residues: CASSWDSLNTEAFF. CDR3 DNA: TGTGCCAGCAGTTGGGACAGCTTGAACACTGAAGCTTTCTTT.

The table lists this clonotype with a few counts. The chain employs TRBV15 and TRBJ1-5, with D possibly matching TRBD1 (6 bases). V was clipped by 5 bases and J by 1 base, with 30 bases between them. CDR1 is LNHNV and CDR2 is YYDKDF in the germline V gene (reference sequence). The CDR3 consists of 21 residues. Written as DNA, the CDR3 is TGTGCCACCAGCCGTCGGGACATTAGGTCCCATTTCACCGGGAGCAATCAGCCCCAGCATTTT. It specifies CATSRRDIRSHFTGSNQPQHF.

The chain has TRBV20-1 and TRBJ1-2; D ambiguous. Germline loops: CDR1 DFQATT, CDR2 SNEGSKA (reference sequence). Trimming cost V 1 base and J 4 bases, with 10 bases left between them. The CDR3 extends over 13 amino acids. The CDR3 region is CSARVERGYGYTF. CDR3 coding DNA: TGCAGTGCTAGAGTGGAGCGGGGCTATGGCTACACCTTC.

The rearrangement links TRBV6-5 to TRBJ1-1, with D possibly matching TRBD1 (5 bases). Deletions cut 2 bases from V and 4 bases from J, with 14 bases between. The CDR3 runs to 15 residues. Germline V gene lookup returns CDR1 MNHEY and CDR2 SVGAGI. The CDR3 spells CASSYQGVGRTEAFF. CDR3 coding DNA: TGTGCCAGCAGTTACCAAGGTGTGGGGCGCACTGAAGCTTTCTTT.

This chain connects TRBV27 to TRBJ1-5; D ambiguous. Between the trimmed V and J ends, which lost 3 bases and 15 bases, there was a span of 18 bases. Germline CDR1 is MNHEY and CDR2 is SMNVEV (reference sequence). The CDR3 covers 13 residues. The CDR3 is CASSFPLAPRRHF. The CDR3, as DNA: TGTGCCAGCAGTTTCCCCCTTGCTCCCAGACGGCATTTT.

For the CDR3, the DNA is TGCAGTGCTAGAGATTGGGTGGGTAACGAGCAGTACTTC. Protein product: CSARDWVGNEQYF. V usage is TRBV20-1 and J usage is TRBJ2-7; no reliable D call. The CDR3 is 13 amino acids. CDR1 and CDR2 (germline): DFQATT, SNEGSKA (reference sequence). V was cut by 0 bases and J by 5 bases, with 11 bases left in between.

The chain has TRBV15 and TRBJ2-6; TRBD1 matches 7 bases. J was trimmed by 4 bases and V by 0 bases; bases with no gene match: 6. There are 17 residues in the CDR3. Germline V gives CDR1 LNHNV, CDR2 YYDKDF (reference sequence). CDR3: CATSRDTTGVGANVLTF. The CDR3 region has the DNA TGTGCCACCAGCAGAGACACTACAGGGGTCGGGGCCAACGTCCTGACTTTC.

In this sample, this clonotype turned up a few times. The gene calls are TRBV7-2 and TRBJ2-3; D tentatively fits TRBD1 or TRBD2 (5 bases each). The ends were cut back, 1 base at V and 4 bases at J, with 15 bases in the middle. Germline values: CDR1 SGHTA, CDR2 FQGNSA. This CDR3 has 16 residues. CDR3 bases: TGTGCCAGCAGCTTAGGGGGATGGGGGACCTCAGATACGCAGTATTTT. Protein product: CASSLGGWGTSDTQYF.

This clonotype occurred a few times. The V gene is TRBV4-2, the J gene TRBJ2-5; 7 nucleotides align to TRBD1. The CDR3 has 15 residues. The V gene end was trimmed by 4 bases and the J gene end by 5 bases; junction bases not matched to a gene: 10. Per germline, CDR1 LGHNA and CDR2 YNFKEQ. The CDR3 nucleotides are TGTGCCAGCAGCCGTTGGACAGGCCCTGGGGAGACCCAGTACTTC. Its protein product is CASSRWTGPGETQYF.

The chain employs TRBV9 and TRBJ2-7, with D maybe TRBD1 (8 bases). V was trimmed by 4 bases and J by 1 base, leaving 18 bases between them. The CDR3 runs to 16 residues. CDR1 is SGDLS, CDR2 YYNGEE, per germline. The CDR3 sequence: CASSSPGGQASYEQYF. In DNA, the CDR3 is TGTGCCAGCAGCTCCCCGGGGGGACAGGCGTCCTACGAGCAGTACTTC. Full variable domain (missing parts from reference TRBV9 and TRBJ2-7): DSGVTQTPKHLITATGQRVTLRCSPRSGDLSVYWYQQSLDQGLQFLIQYYNGEERAKGNILERFSAQQFPDLHSELNLSSLELGDSALYFCASSSPGGQASYEQYFGPGTRLTVT.

Regarding this clonotype: Given a much more abundant clone one base away, this may be a read error. The V gene is TRBV6-1, the J gene TRBJ1-2; 7 bases match TRBD1. This CDR3 has 15 residues. Germline V CDR1 and CDR2: MNHNS, SASEGT. CDR3 protein: CVSSEGTASNYGYTF. The CDR3, as DNA: TGTGTCAGCAGTGAGGGGACAGCTTCAAATTATGGCTACACCTTC.

V gene TRBV5-5 combines with J gene TRBJ1-1; D gene uncertain. The V end lost 0 bases, the J end lost 1 base, and 10 bases lay between the germline ends. The CDR3 loop spans 15 amino acids. Per the germline V gene, CDR1 is SGHKS and CDR2 is YYEKEE (reference sequence). The CDR3 nucleotides read TGTGCCAGCAGCTTGGCGATTGGGCGGAACACTGAAGCTTTCTTT. Translation: CASSLAIGRNTEAFF.

This clonotype was detected only a few times. The V call is TRBV7-9, the J call TRBJ2-5; no clear D gene. The CDR3 is made up of 15 amino acids. Germline CDR1 SEHNR, CDR2 FQNEAQ (reference sequence). V dropped 1 base and J dropped 3 bases, with 12 bases sitting between them. Here the CDR3 reads CASSLGSTAKETQYF. The CDR3 nucleotides are TGTGCCAGCAGCTTAGGTTCCACAGCGAAAGAGACCCAGTACTTC.

This clonotype was found a few times. The rearrangement uses TRBV7-2 and TRBJ2-5; 7 bases align to TRBD2. Matching the DNA end better, TRBJ2-7 makes the J call doubtful. CDR3 length equals 15 residues. Looked up from germline, CDR1 is SGHTA and CDR2 is FQGNSA. As DNA, the CDR3 is TGTGCCAGCAGCTTTGGGTGGGGGGGAGTTCACGAGCAGTACTTC. As protein: CASSFGWGGVHEQYF.

In this sample, this clonotype turned up a few times. This rearrangement joins TRBV9 to TRBJ2-5; D is possibly TRBD2 (6 bases). The CDR3 is 12 amino acids. Per germline, CDR1 SGDLS and CDR2 YYNGEE. Between the trimmed V and J ends, which lost 7 bases and 5 bases, there was a span of 12 bases. The CDR3: CASGSGSETQYF. DNA for the CDR3: TGTGCCAGCGGTAGCGGCTCGGAGACCCAGTACTTC.

This clonotype was detected ten times or more. This chain uses TRBV7-9 with TRBJ2-4; D is uncertain. The V and J ends lost 5 bases and 0 bases respectively, with 11 bases between them. The germline V gene has CDR1 SEHNR and CDR2 FQNEAQ (reference sequence). This CDR3 is built from 15 residues. CDR3: CASSRDNLAKNIQYF. In DNA form, the CDR3 reads TGTGCCAGCAGCCGCGACAACTTAGCCAAAAACATTCAGTACTTC.

This chain joins TRBV6-5 and TRBJ2-3, with D maybe TRBD2 (6 bases). With 6 bases removed from V and 7 bases from J, the gap between germline ends came to 14 bases. Looked up from germline, CDR1 is MNHEY and CDR2 is SVGAGI. This CDR3 is 13 amino acids long. The CDR3 here is CASRSGVGNTQYF. The CDR3 region has the DNA TGTGCCAGCAGATCGGGGGTGGGGAATACGCAGTATTTT.

In this sample, this clonotype turned up a few times. The chain uses TRBV9 and TRBJ2-3; unclear D gene. Trimming pared 3 bases from V and 4 bases from J, leaving 12 bases between. The CDR3 spans 14 residues. Germline CDR1 reads SGDLS; CDR2 reads YYNGEE. The CDR3 coding sequence is TGTGCCAGCAGCGGACCCATCGTCTCAGATACGCAGTATTTT. This sequence encodes CASSGPIVSDTQYF.

Note on this clonotype: An end of the junction differs from the germline gene, which may be a read error. The chain joins TRBV7-2 to TRBJ2-1, with 9 bases identical to TRBD2. The germline V gene encodes CDR1 SGHTA and CDR2 FQGNSA. The CDR3 runs to 16 residues. As DNA, the CDR3 is TGTGCCGGCAGCCAGCCGCGGGGGGGCTACGACAATGAGCAGTTCTTC. It specifies CAGSQPRGGYDNEQFF.